The T cell receptor beta chain under discussion was sequenced for a study of naive and memory T cell subsets. Study-wide findings and caveats: Over 90% of naive TCR sequences appeared only once, unlike memory subsets.

This CDR3 comprises 14 residues. Trimming took 4 bases from V and 6 from J; bases not matched to a gene: 7. CDR1 and CDR2 from the germline V gene are SQVTM and ANQGSEA. Both TRBC1 and TRBC2 were covered by a beta constant-region primer of two equimolar oligonucleotides. Ligated cDNA was amplified by four rounds of PCR with nested alpha and beta constant-region primers and SP2. MiXCR, applied by TCRdb to the UMI-ligation and nested PCR reads, yields one record per CDR3 protein. In the table there are over 8,500 distinct CDR3 sequences, 4.5% to 6% of which are singletons. At least ten counts were recorded for this clonotype. Its target is unknown. Cells stained for CD3, CD4, CD8, CD45RA, CD27 and viability were sorted into four CD45RA/CD27 subsets. Effector memory cells were sorted as CD45RA-CD27-, EMRA cells as CD45RA+CD27-.

Sequencing used CD4+ TEMRA cells from blood. The subset here: effector memory re-expressing CD45RA, CD45RA+ CD27-. This receptor was taken from a human donor in good health. The chain recombines TRBV29-1 with TRBJ2-7; 12 bases map to TRBD2. The CDR3: CSVARLAGAGEQYF. The DNA of the CDR3 is TGCAGCGTTGCTAGACTAGCGGGAGCGGGCGAGCAGTACTTC.